This TCR beta chain was sequenced in a study of technical replicates of blood from several donors. The germline CDR1 and CDR2 sequences are MGHRA and YSYEKL. The CDR3 covers 15 residues. V was cut by 2 bases and J by 5 bases, with 15 bases left in between. The table came from immunoSEQ multiplex PCR; TCRdb's copy has only in-frame clones and leaves some out. Of fewer than 15,000 clones in the sample, around 93% are singletons; the top ten hold less than 8.5%. Sequenced input: PBMCs. This TCR came from a human donor in good health. This chain links TRBV4-1 with TRBJ1-1, with D perhaps matching TRBD1 (6 bases). Here the CDR3 reads CASSQSRGSSTEAFF. Here the CDR3 DNA reads TGCGCCAGCAGCCAATCCAGGGGCTCCTCTACTGAAGCTTTCTTT.